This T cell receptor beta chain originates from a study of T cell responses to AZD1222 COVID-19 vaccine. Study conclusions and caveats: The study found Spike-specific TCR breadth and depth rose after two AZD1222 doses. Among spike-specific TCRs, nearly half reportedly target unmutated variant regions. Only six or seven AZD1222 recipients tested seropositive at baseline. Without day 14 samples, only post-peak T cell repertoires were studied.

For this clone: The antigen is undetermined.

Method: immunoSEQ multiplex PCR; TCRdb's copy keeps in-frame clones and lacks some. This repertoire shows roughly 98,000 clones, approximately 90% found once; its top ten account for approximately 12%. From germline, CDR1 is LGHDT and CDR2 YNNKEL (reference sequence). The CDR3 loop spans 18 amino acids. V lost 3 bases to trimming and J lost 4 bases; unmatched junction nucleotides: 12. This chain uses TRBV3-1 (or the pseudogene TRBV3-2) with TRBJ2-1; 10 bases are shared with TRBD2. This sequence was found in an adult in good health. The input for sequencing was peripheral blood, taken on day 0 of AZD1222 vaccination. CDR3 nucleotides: TGTGCCAGCAGCCACAGAGGCCTCAGCGGGGGGGCATACAATGAGCAGTTCTTC. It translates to CASSHRGLSGGAYNEQFF.